These T cell receptor beta chains were read from a single sample in a study of blood T cell repertoires in COVID-19. The protocol was immunoSEQ multiplex PCR, while the TCRdb copy is restricted to in-frame clones and leaves out a portion. Counted here are roughly 55,000 clones, approximately 92% occurring once; the ten biggest clones make up approximately 15%. Sequences were obtained from peripheral blood. These receptor sequences come from a human donor with active COVID-19. The donor label of this sample is uncertain. Each CDR3 is given with its conserved first and last residue. The D gene is left open where the match is weak. Not all rows give a size; the values are once, few, many and, for expanded clones, a class.

d_call clone_size j_call v_call cdr3_nt cdr3_aa
TRBD1 . TRBJ1-2 TRBV7-2 TGTGCCAGCAGCTCTCAGGGGGCCCTAGGTGGCTACACCTTC CASSSQGALGGYTF
. . TRBJ2-7 TRBV7-6 TGTGCCAGCACCTCGACAGACCGTTTGTACGAGCAGTACTTC CASTSTDRLYEQYF
. . TRBJ1-3 TRBV7-9 TGTGCCAGCAGCAATATCAACACCATATATTTT CASSNINTIYF
. . TRBJ2-1 TRBV6-4 TGTGCCAGCAGTGCCCGGGACAATGAGCAGTTCTTC CASSARDNEQFF
TRBD2 . TRBJ2-1 TRBV15 TGTGCCACCAGCTTTGGCGGGAGGGCCTTCTACAATGAGCAGTTCTTC CATSFGGRAFYNEQFF
. . TRBJ1-1 TRBV6-5 TGTGCCACCGGGGGGGGATCTGAAGCTTTCTTT CATGGGSEAFF
. once TRBJ1-1 TRBV27 TGTGCCAGCAGTCCAAAGGGGGAGGGTCCCCCTGAAGCTTTCTTT CASSPKGEGPPEAFF
. . TRBJ2-7 TRBV10-3 TGTGCCATCAGAGACGGACCCGACGGGATACACTACGAGCAGTACTTC CAIRDGPDGIHYEQYF
. . TRBJ1-2 TRBV3-1/TRBV3-2 TGTGCCAGCAGCCAAGCCTGGGGCTCGGTTGGTGGCTACACCTTC CASSQAWGSVGGYTF
. . TRBJ2-1 TRBV6-6 TGTGCCACCGGTTCCGAGCAGTTCTTC CATGSEQFF
TRBD2 . TRBJ2-1 TRBV7-2 TGTGCCAGCAGCTTCCCGACTAGCGGGGGACAAGGGGAGCAGTTCTTC CASSFPTSGGQGEQFF
. . TRBJ2-5 TRBV7-9 TGTGCCAGCAGCTTAGACAGGGACGCGACCCAGTACTTC CASSLDRDATQYF
TRBD1 . TRBJ1-1 TRBV18 TGTGCCAGCTCAACGGCGGGACAGGGGTTGCTCACTGAAGCTTTCTTT CASSTAGQGLLTEAFF
TRBD1 . TRBJ2-5 TRBV19 TGTGCCAGTAGTATTTCCCCGGCGACAGGGATCAAGGAGACCCAGTACTTC CASSISPATGIKETQYF
TRBD2 . TRBJ2-1 TRBV28 TGTGCCAGCAGTTTATCGGGACTAGCGGGAGACGAGGCTGAGCAGTTCTTC CASSLSGLAGDEAEQFF
TRBD1 . TRBJ1-2 TRBV27 TGTGCCAGCAGTACATCCGGGACAGGGTATGGCTACACCTTC CASSTSGTGYGYTF
TRBD1 . TRBJ1-5 TRBV28 TGTGCCAGCAGCGTCCCGGGACAGTTTAATCAGCCCCAGCATTTT CASSVPGQFNQPQHF
. . TRBJ1-4 TRBV7-9 TGTGCCAGCAGCTTAGTCGGAGAACAGGGAGTTTTT CASSLVGEQGVF
TRBD2 . TRBJ2-1 TRBV19 TGTGCCAGTAGTACCGGACTAGCGGGAGGTCGTAGCTCCTACAATGAGCAGTTCTTC CASSTGLAGGRSSYNEQFF
TRBD1 . TRBJ2-5 TRBV18 TGTGCCAGCTCACCAGGACAGGCCAAGGGGGCCCAGTACTTC CASSPGQAKGAQYF
. many TRBJ2-2 TRBV6-4 TGTGCCAGCAGTGACTCGGAGGCCTCCGGGGAGCTGTTTTTT CASSDSEASGELFF
TRBD2 . TRBJ2-1 TRBV27 TGTGCCAGCACCCAGCGGGAGGGCCTAATTAATGAGCAGTTCTTC CASTQREGLINEQFF
TRBD1 . TRBJ1-1 TRBV6-6 TGTGCCAGCAGGAAAGGACAGGTGGGCACTGAAGCTTTCTTT CASRKGQVGTEAFF
TRBD1 . TRBJ2-2 TRBV5-6 TGTGCCAGCAGCTTGGTCGGGGACAGGGCTTTAGACACCGGGGAGCTGTTTTTT CASSLVGDRALDTGELFF
TRBD1 . TRBJ2-7 TRBV5-1 TGCGCCAGCAGCTGGACAGGGTACTACGAGCAGTACTTC CASSWTGYYEQYF
. . TRBJ1-3 TRBV7-9 TGTGCCAGCAGCTTAGCGACAAACGGTCCTGGAAACACCATATATTTT CASSLATNGPGNTIYF
TRBD1 . TRBJ1-4 TRBV2 TGTGCCTTACAGGGGCAGTCTAATGAAAAACTGTTTTTT CALQGQSNEKLFF
. . TRBJ2-2 TRBV9 TGTGCCAGCAGCGTAGCGGAGGGGTACGGCGGGGAGCTGTTTTTT CASSVAEGYGGELFF
TRBD1 . TRBJ1-2 TRBV6-2/TRBV6-3 TGTGCCAGCAGTTACAGGGGGCAGCGTTATGGCTACACCTTC CASSYRGQRYGYTF
TRBD2 . TRBJ2-3 TRBV7-2 TGTGCCAGCAGCCTCCTAGCGGGAGGCCGCACAGATACGCAGTATTTT CASSLLAGGRTDTQYF
. . TRBJ2-2 TRBV7-9 TGTGCCAGCAGCCCTCCACAGATAACCGGGGAGCTGTTTTTT CASSPPQITGELFF
TRBD2 once TRBJ2-6 TRBV5-4 TGTGCCAGCAGCTTGGTGGGGGGGAGCGGGGCCAACGTCCTGACTTTC CASSLVGGSGANVLTF
TRBD1 . TRBJ1-1 TRBV5-5 TGTGCCAGCAGCACTGGACAGGGGGCGGGCACTGAAGCTTTCTTT CASSTGQGAGTEAFF
TRBD1 once TRBJ2-7 TRBV28 TGTGCCAGCAGTCCCGGGACAGGGGGCAGGTACGAGCAGTACTTC CASSPGTGGRYEQYF
. . TRBJ2-4 TRBV5-5 TGTGCCAGCAGCTTGAACAGTCTAGCCAAAAACATTCAGTACTTC CASSLNSLAKNIQYF
TRBD1 once TRBJ2-7 TRBV29-1 TGCAGCGGGTTGACAGGGGACACCTACGAGCAGTACTTC CSGLTGDTYEQYF
TRBD1 . TRBJ2-1 TRBV5-1 TGCGCCAGCAGCCAGAGAGGACAGGGAACGTACAATGAGCAGTTCTTC CASSQRGQGTYNEQFF
TRBD1 . TRBJ2-1 TRBV4-3 TGCGCCAGCAGCCAAGCCTACGACAGGGGACCCAATGAGCAGTTCTTC CASSQAYDRGPNEQFF
. once TRBJ1-6 TRBV24-1 TGTGCCACCAGTGGAGGGAAAGAGTCTAATTCACCCCTCCACTTT CATSGGKESNSPLHF
TRBD1 . TRBJ1-2 TRBV5-1 TGCGCCAGCGCTATAGGGGACAGGGACCTCTATGGCTACACCTTC CASAIGDRDLYGYTF
. . TRBJ2-1 TRBV15 TGTGCCACCACAGAACAGGGACCTACCAATGAGCAGTTCTTC CATTEQGPTNEQFF
TRBD1 once TRBJ2-7 TRBV29-1 TGCAGCGTTGACAGCGGGACAGGGGATTACGAGCAGTACTTC CSVDSGTGDYEQYF
TRBD2 . TRBJ2-1 TRBV27 TGTGCCAGCAGCATAGGACTAGCGGGAGTGGGAAATGAGCAGTTCTTC CASSIGLAGVGNEQFF
. few TRBJ2-7 TRBV7-9 TGTGCCAGCGTGGGGGCCACTTACGAGCAGTACTTC CASVGATYEQYF
. . TRBJ2-1 TRBV5-1 TGCGCCAGCAGCTTGGACGGGAGCTCCTACAATGAGCAGTTCTTC CASSLDGSSYNEQFF
. . TRBJ1-5 TRBV10-3 TGTGCCATCAGTGAGGCCAGGGGAAATCAGCCCCAGCATTTT CAISEARGNQPQHF
TRBD2 . TRBJ2-5 TRBV10-3 TGTGCCATCAGTCCCGGACTAGCGGATCAAGAGACCCAGTACTTC CAISPGLADQETQYF
. . TRBJ2-2 TRBV19 TGTGCCAGTAGTATCTGGCAGACCCTAGGGGGGAACACCGGGGAGCTGTTTTTT CASSIWQTLGGNTGELFF
. . TRBJ2-6 TRBV11-2 TGTGCCAGCAGCTTAGATCACACAGGCAGCTCTGGGGCCAACGTCCTGACTTTC CASSLDHTGSSGANVLTF
. . TRBJ1-5 TRBV6-2/TRBV6-3 TGTGCCAGCAGTTACCGGGACAATCAGCCCCAGCATTTT CASSYRDNQPQHF
. . TRBJ2-6 TRBV11-2 TGTGCCAGCAGCCCCGGGACACAAGCAGGGTCTGGGGCCAACGTCCTGACTTTC CASSPGTQAGSGANVLTF
. . TRBJ2-1 TRBV7-9 TGTGCCAGCAGCTTAGCGATCTCTATTCGCGAGGGTTCCTACAATGAGCAGTTCTTC CASSLAISIREGSYNEQFF